The TCR beta chain under discussion was sequenced for a study of control samples from healthy donors and cancer patients. Profiled with immunoSEQ multiplex PCR; TCRdb holds only in-frame clones, not every one. The data hold about 83,000 clones, with around 92% observed a single time. The CDR3 runs 16 residues. Germline V lookup: CDR1 MNHNS, CDR2 SASEGT. With 0 bases removed from V and 0 bases from J, the gap between germline ends came to 11 bases. The clonotype originates from a man aged 50 or older in good health. The V call is TRBV6-1, the J call TRBJ1-1; no clear D. Specimen: blood. In nucleotides, the CDR3 is TGTGCCAGCAGTGAAGCCCTACAGCCCATGAACACTGAAGCTTTCTTT. Translating gives CASSEALQPMNTEAFF.